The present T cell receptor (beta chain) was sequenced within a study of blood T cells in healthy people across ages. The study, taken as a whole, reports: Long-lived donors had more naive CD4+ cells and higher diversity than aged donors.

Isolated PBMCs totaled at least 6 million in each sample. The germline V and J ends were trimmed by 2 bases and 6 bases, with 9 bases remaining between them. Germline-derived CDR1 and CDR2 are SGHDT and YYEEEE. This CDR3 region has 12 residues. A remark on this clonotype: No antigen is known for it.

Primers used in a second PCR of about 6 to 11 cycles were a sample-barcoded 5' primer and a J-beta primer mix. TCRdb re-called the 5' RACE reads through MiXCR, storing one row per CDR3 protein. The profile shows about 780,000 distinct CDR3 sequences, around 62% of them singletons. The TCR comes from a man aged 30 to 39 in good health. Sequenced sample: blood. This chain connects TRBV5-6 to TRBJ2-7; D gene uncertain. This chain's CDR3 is CASSLRLSEQYF. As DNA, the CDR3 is TGTGCCAGCAGCTTACGTTTAAGCGAGCAGTACTTC.